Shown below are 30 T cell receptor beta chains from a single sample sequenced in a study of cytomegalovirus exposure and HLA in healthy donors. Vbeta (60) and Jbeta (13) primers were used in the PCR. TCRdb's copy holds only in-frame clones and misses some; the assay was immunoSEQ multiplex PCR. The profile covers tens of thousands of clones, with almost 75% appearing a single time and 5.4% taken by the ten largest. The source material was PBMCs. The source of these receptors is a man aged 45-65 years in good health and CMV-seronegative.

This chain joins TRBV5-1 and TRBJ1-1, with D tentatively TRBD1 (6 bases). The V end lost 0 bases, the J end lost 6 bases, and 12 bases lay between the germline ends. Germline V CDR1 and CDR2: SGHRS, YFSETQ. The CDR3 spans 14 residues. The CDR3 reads CASSLGSRGPEAFF. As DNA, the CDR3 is TGCGCCAGCAGCTTGGGGTCCAGGGGACCTGAAGCTTTCTTT.

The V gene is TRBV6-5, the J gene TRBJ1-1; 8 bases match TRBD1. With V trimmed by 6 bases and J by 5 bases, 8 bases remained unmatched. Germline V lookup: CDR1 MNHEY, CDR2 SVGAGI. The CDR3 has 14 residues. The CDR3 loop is CASRYQGDRTEAFF. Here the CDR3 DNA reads TGTGCCAGCAGATATCAGGGGGACAGGACTGAAGCTTTCTTT.

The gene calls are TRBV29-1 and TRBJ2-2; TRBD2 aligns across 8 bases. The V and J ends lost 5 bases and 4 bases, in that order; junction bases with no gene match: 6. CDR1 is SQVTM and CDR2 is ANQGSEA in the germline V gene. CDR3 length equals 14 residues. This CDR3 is CSVLRGASTGELFF. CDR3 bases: TGCAGCGTTCTGCGGGGGGCGAGCACCGGGGAGCTGTTTTTT.

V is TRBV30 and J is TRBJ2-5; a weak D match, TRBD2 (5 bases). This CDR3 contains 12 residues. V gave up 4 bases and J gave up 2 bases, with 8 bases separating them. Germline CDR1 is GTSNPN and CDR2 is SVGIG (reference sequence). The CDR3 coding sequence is TGTGCCTGGACGACTATACAAGAGACCCAGTACTTC. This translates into CAWTTIQETQYF.

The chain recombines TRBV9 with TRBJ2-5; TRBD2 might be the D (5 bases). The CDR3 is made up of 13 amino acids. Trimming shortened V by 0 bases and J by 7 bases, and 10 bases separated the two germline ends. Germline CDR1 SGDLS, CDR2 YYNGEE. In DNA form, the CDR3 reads TGTGCCAGCAGCGTAGGGAGGTTAGCGACCCAGTACTTC. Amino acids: CASSVGRLATQYF.

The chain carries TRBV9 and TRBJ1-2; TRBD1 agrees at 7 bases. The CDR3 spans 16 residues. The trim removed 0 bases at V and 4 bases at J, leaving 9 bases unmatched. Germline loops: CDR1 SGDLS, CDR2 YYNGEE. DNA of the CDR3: TGTGCCAGCAGCGTAGGAGGGGCAGGGACAGCCTATGGCTACACCTTC. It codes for CASSVGGAGTAYGYTF. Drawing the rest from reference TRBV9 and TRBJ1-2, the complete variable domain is DSGVTQTPKHLITATGQRVTLRCSPRSGDLSVYWYQQSLDQGLQFLIQYYNGEERAKGNILERFSAQQFPDLHSELNLSSLELGDSALYFCASSVGGAGTAYGYTFGSGTRLTVV.

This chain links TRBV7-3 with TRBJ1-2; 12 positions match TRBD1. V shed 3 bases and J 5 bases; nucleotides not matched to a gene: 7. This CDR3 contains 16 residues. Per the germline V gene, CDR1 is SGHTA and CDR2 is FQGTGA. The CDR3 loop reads CASSLAGTGGGYGYTF. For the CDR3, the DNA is TGTGCCAGCAGCTTGGCCGGGACAGGGGGCGGGTATGGCTACACCTTC.

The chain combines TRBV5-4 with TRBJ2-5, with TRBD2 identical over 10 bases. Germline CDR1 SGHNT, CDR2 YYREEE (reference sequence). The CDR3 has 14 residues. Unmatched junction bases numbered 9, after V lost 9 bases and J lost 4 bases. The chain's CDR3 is CATHSGGAGETQYF. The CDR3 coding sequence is TGTGCCACCCACAGCGGGGGGGCGGGAGAGACCCAGTACTTC.

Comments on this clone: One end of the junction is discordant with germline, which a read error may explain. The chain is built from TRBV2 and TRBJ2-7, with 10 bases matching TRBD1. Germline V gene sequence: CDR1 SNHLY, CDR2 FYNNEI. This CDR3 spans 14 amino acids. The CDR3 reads CANSEGTGVREQYF. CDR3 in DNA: TGTGCCAACAGTGAAGGGACAGGGGTTCGGGAGCAGTACTTC.

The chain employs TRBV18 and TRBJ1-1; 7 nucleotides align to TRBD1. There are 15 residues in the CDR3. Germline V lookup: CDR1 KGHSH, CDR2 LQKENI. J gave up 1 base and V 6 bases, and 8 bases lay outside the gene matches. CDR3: CASSPSQGGNTEAFF. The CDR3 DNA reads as TGTGCCAGCTCCCCTAGCCAGGGGGGGAACACTGAAGCTTTCTTT. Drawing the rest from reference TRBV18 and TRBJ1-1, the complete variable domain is NAGVMQNPRHLVRRRGQEARLRCSPMKGHSHVYWYRQLPEEGLKFMVYLQKENIIDESGMPKERFSAEFPKEGPSILRIQQVVRGDSAAYFCASSPSQGGNTEAFFGQGTRLTVV.

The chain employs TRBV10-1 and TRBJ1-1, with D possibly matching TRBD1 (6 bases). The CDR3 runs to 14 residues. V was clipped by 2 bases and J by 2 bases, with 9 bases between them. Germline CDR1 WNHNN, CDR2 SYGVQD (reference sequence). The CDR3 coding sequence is TGCGCCAGCAGTGAGCCGGGACAAAACACTGAAGCTTTCTTT. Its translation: CASSEPGQNTEAFF.

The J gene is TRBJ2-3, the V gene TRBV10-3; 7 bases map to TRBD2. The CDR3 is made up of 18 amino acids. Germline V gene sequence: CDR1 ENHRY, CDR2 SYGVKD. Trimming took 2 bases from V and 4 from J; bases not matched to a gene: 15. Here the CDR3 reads CAISERVRGVGSADTQYF. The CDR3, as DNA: TGTGCCATCAGTGAGCGGGTCCGGGGGGTGGGGTCGGCAGATACGCAGTATTTT.

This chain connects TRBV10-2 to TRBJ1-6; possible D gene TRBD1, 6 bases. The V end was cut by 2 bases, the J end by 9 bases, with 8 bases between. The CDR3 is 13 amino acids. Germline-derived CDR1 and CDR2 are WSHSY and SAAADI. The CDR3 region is CASSEVGGSPLHF. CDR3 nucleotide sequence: TGCGCCAGCAGTGAGGTAGGGGGTTCACCCCTCCACTTT.

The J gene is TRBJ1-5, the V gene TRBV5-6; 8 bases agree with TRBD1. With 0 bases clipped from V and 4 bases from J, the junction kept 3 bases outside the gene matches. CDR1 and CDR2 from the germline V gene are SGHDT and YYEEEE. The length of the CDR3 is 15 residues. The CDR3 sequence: CASSLAGGPNQPQHF. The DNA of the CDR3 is TGTGCCAGCAGCTTGGCAGGGGGCCCGAATCAGCCCCAGCATTTT.

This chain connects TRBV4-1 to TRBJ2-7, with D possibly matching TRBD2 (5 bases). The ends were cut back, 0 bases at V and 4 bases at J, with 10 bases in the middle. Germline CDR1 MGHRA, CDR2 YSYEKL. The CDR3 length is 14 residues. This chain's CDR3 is CASSQDEGTYEQYF. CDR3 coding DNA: TGCGCCAGCAGCCAAGATGAGGGCACTTACGAGCAGTACTTC.

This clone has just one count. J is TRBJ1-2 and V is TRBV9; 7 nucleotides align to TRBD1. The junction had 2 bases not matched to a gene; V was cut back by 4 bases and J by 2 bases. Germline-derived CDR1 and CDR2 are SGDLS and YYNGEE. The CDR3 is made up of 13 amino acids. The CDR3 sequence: CASSPGQNYGYTF. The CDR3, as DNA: TGTGCCAGCAGCCCGGGACAGAACTATGGCTACACCTTC.

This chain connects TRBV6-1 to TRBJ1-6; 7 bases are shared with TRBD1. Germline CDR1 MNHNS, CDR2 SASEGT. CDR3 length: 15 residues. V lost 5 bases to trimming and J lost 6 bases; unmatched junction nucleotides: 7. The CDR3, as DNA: TGTGCCAGCAGTCGGACAGGCGAACTTAATTCACCCCTCCACTTT. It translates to CASSRTGELNSPLHF.

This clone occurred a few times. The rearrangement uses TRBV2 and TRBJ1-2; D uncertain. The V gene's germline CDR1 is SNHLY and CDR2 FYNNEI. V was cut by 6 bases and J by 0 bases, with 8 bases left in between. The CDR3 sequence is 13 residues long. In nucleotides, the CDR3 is TGTGCCAGCAGGGTAACACCTAACTATGGCTACACCTTC. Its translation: CASRVTPNYGYTF.

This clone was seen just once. For the CDR3, the DNA is TGTGCCAGCAGCCAAAACACAGGTCTCACAGATACGCAGTATTTT. Amino acid sequence: CASSQNTGLTDTQYF. This chain connects TRBV14 to TRBJ2-3, with a possible D match to TRBD1 (5 bases). V was cut by 2 bases and J by 2 bases, with 11 bases left in between. The CDR3 covers 15 residues. CDR1 SGHDN and CDR2 FVKESK come from the germline V gene.

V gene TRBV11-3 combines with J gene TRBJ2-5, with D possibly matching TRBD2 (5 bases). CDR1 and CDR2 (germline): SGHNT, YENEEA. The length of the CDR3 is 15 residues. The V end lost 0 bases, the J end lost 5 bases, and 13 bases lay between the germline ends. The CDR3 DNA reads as TGTGCCAGCAGCTTAGAAGGCCGAGGGCCGGAGACCCAGTACTTC. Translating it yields CASSLEGRGPETQYF.

The CDR3 spells CAWSVPRGYTF. In DNA form, the CDR3 reads TGTGCCTGGAGTGTACCCAGGGGCTACACCTTC. This rearrangement joins TRBV30 to TRBJ1-2, with D unresolved. The CDR3 totals 11 residues. Germline CDR1 reads GTSNPN; CDR2 reads SVGIG (reference sequence). V lost 0 bases, J lost 8 bases, and 7 bases lay in between.

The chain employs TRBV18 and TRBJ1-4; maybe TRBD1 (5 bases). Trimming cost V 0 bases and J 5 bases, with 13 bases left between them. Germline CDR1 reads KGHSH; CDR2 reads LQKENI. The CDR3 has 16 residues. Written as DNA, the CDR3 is TGTGCCAGCTCACCACCGCTTGTCGGGGGAAATGAAAAACTGTTTTTT. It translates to CASSPPLVGGNEKLFF.

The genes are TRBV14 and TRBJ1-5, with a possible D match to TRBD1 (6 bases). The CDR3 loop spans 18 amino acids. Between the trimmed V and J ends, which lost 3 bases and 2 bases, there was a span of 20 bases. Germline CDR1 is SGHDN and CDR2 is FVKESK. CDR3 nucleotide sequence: TGTGCCAGCAGCCAGGCTGATAGGGGGTGGGTTGGCAATCAGCCCCAGCATTTT. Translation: CASSQADRGWVGNQPQHF. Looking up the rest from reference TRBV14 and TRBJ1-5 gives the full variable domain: EAGVTQFPSHSVIEKGQTVTLRCDPISGHDNLYWYRRVMGKEIKFLLHFVKESKQDESGMPNNRFLAERTGGTYSTLKVQPAELEDSGVYFCASSQADRGWVGNQPQHFGDGTRLSIL.

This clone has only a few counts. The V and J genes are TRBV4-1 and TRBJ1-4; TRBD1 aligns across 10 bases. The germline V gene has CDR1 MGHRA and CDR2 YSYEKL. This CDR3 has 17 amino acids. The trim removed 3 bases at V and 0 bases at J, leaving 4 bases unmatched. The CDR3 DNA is TGCGCCAGCAGCCAGGACAGGGGGAAGACAACTAATGAAAAACTGTTTTTT. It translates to CASSQDRGKTTNEKLFF.

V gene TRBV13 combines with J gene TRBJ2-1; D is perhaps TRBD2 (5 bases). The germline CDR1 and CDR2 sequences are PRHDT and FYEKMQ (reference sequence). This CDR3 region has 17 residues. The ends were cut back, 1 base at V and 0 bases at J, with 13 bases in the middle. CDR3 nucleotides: TGTGCCAGCAGCTTAGTAGAGGGAGTGGGCTCCTACAATGAGCAGTTCTTC. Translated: CASSLVEGVGSYNEQFF.

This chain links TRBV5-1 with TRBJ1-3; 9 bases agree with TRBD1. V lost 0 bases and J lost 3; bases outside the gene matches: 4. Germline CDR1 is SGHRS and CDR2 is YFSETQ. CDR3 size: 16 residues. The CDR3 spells CASSLGDRVVGNTIYF. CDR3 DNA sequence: TGCGCCAGCAGCTTGGGGGACAGGGTAGTTGGAAACACCATATATTTT. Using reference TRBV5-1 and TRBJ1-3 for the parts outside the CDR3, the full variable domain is KAGVTQTPRYLIKTRGQQVTLSCSPISGHRSVSWYQQTPGQGLQFLFEYFSETQRNKGNFPGRFSGRQFSNSRSEMNVSTLELGDSALYLCASSLGDRVVGNTIYFGEGSWLTVV.

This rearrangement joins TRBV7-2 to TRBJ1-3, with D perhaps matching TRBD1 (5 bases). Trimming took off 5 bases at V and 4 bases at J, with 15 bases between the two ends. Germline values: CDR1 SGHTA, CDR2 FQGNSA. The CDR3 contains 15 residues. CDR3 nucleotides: TGTGCCAGCAGCAACAGGTTATCCTCCGGAAACACCATATATTTT. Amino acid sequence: CASSNRLSSGNTIYF.

CDR3: CASTPFQGARAEAFF. In DNA form, the CDR3 reads TGTGCCAGCACCCCTTTCCAGGGGGCCCGGGCTGAAGCTTTCTTT. V usage is TRBV14 and J usage is TRBJ1-1; 8 bases agree with TRBD1. This CDR3 is built from 15 residues. Germline-derived CDR1 and CDR2 are SGHDN and FVKESK. V was clipped by 7 bases and J by 6 bases; unmatched bases: 13.

Written as DNA, the CDR3 is TGTGCCAGCAGCAACCAGGGGGCGGGGGAGCAGTACTTC. Translated, it gives CASSNQGAGEQYF. This chain uses TRBV9 with TRBJ2-5; D may be TRBD1 (8 bases). The CDR3 is made up of 13 amino acids. Deletions cut 4 bases from V and 11 bases from J, with 18 bases between. Germline CDR1 and CDR2: SGDLS and YYNGEE.

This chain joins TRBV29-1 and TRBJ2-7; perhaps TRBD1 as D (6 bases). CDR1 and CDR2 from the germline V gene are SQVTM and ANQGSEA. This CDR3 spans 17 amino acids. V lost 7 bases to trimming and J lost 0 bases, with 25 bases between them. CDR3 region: CSATRQITGISSYEQYF. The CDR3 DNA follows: TGCAGCGCTACCAGGCAGATTACAGGGATTAGCTCCTACGAGCAGTACTTC.